This T cell receptor (beta chain) was identified during a study of blood T cell repertoires in COVID-19. Study-wide context: Researchers got acute and convalescent COVID-19 samples from the United States, Italy and Spain. T cells, B-cell-depleted T cells, or PBMCs provided the cDNA or gDNA that served as material.

Original analysis: Reference gene primer amplification gave estimated nucleated cell counts. Here immunoSEQ multiplex PCR was the method, and the copy in TCRdb shows in-frame clones only, minus some. The DNA gave D and trimming, while V, J and clone size come from that table. The repertoire holds about 80,000 clones, with around four fifths as singletons. Per the germline V gene, CDR1 is LNHDA and CDR2 is SQIVND (reference sequence). This CDR3 comprises 21 residues. V dropped 3 bases and J dropped 0 bases, with 27 bases sitting between them. The J gene is TRBJ2-1, the V gene TRBV19, with a possible D match to TRBD1 (6 bases). Input material: peripheral blood. The sequence derives from a man older than 75 with active or convalescent COVID-19. The CDR3 region is CASSIVGFRTEIRSSYNEQFF. CDR3 in DNA: TGTGCCAGTAGTATTGTGGGTTTTCGGACAGAGATCCGGAGCTCCTACAATGAGCAGTTCTTC.